These T cell receptor beta chains were read from a single sample in a study of cytomegalovirus exposure and HLA in healthy donors. The assay was immunoSEQ multiplex PCR, and TCRdb's table has in-frame clones only and misses some. The sample contains 150,000 to 200,000 clones, 82% of which appear only once. The sample taken for sequencing was PBMCs. The receptors come from a woman in her forties or fifties in good health and CMV-seropositive. CDR3s leave out the opening cysteine and the closing phenylalanine or tryptophan. Clone size is not always given. Where it is, it says once, few, many or a class for expanded clones.

V gene	clone size	J gene	CDR3 length	CDR3 protein
TRBV29-1	once	TRBJ1-5	12	SVAGGHGNQPQH
TRBV2	-	-	12	ASKARLSSYEQY
TRBV5-4	-	TRBJ2-5	12	ASSFGRGQETQY
TRBV5-1	-	TRBJ2-2	14	ASSVGQGISTGELF
TRBV28	-	TRBJ2-3	14	ASSLWAGGTVDTQY
TRBV2	-	TRBJ2-7	12	ASRETAGIHEQY
TRBV29-1	-	TRBJ1-2	10	SVEVGGYGYT
TRBV15	-	TRBJ2-2	14	ATSRDSLAGAGELF
TRBV6-1	-	TRBJ2-1	11	ASRETGKNEQF
TRBV7-3	-	TRBJ2-6	16	ASSLDGGGPTGANGLT
TRBV18	-	TRBJ2-1	9	ATQQDNEQF
TRBV5-1	-	TRBJ2-7	15	ASSLDSGGYSSYEQY
TRBV11-2	-	TRBJ2-3	12	ASSLDLGGDTQY
TRBV7-8	-	TRBJ1-1	11	ASSPGDRGVAF
TRBV4-1	-	TRBJ1-6	12	ASSQDWRDSPLH
TRBV18	few	TRBJ2-1	14	ASSPREGLAFNEQF
TRBV15	-	TRBJ2-7	11	ATSRAGLYEQY
TRBV5-1	-	TRBJ1-2	13	ASTRHGEDDYGYT
TRBV25-1	once	TRBJ1-2	12	ASSEFGDNYGYT
TRBV7-3	-	TRBJ2-3	13	ASSTSGLSTDTQY
TRBV10-3	few	TRBJ2-5	14	AISVLGRGTGETQY
TRBV29-1	-	TRBJ2-1	12	SVVRGTLYNEQF
TRBV6-6	-	TRBJ2-7	9	ASSPGSLLD
TRBV19	-	TRBJ2-3	11	ASSSWGEDTQY
TRBV28	-	TRBJ1-1	11	ASSFRTSSEAF
TRBV2	-	TRBJ2-3	15	ASNQQSGLAGTDTQY
TRBV2	once	TRBJ1-2	13	ASSSGGDANYGYT
TRBV18	-	TRBJ1-4	12	ASSPQQGGEKLF
TRBV19	-	TRBJ1-5	14	ASSIGTGDSNQPQH
TRBV15	-	TRBJ2-3	16	ATSRGRAGGGFADTQY
TRBV7-9	-	TRBJ2-5	16	ASSTTGGDRVPKETQY
TRBV18	few	TRBJ1-1	11	ASSPAVNTEAF
TRBV5-4	-	TRBJ2-5	13	ASSLGLALQETQY
TRBV9	few	TRBJ2-2	13	ASSATGYSTGELF
TRBV12-5	-	TRBJ2-2	10	ASALQDGELF
TRBV28	-	TRBJ2-5	13	ASSLFQGTQETQY